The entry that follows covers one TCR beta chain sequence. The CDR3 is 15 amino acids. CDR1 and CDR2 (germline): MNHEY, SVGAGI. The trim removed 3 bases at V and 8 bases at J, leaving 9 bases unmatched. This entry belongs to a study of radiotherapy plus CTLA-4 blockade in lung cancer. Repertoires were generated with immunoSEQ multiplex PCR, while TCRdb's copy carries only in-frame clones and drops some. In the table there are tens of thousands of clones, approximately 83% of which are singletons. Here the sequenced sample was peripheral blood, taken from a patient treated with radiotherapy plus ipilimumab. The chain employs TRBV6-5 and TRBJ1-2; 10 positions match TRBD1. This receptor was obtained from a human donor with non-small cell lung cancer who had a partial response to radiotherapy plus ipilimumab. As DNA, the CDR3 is TGTGCCAGCAGTTATTTTCGGGACAGGGGCTTCGGCTACACCTTC. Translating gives CASSYFRDRGFGYTF.